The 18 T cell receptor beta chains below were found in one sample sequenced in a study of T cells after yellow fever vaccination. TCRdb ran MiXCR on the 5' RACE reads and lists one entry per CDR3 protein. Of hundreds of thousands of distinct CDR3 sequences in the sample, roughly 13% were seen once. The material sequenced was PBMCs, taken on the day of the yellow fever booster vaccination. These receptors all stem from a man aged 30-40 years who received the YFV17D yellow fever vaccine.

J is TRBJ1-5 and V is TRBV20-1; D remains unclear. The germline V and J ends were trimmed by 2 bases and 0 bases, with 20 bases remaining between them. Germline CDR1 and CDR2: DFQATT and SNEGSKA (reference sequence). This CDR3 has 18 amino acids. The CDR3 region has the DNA TGCAGTGCTAGAAAGTTCGGCAGGCCGAGCTATAGCAATCAGCCCCAGCATTTT. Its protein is CSARKFGRPSYSNQPQHF.

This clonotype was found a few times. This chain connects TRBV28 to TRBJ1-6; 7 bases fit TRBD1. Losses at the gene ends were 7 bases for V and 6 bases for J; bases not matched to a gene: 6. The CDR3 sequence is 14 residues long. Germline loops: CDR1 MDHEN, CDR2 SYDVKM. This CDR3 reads CASIPGQLNSPLHF. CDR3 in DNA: TGTGCCAGCATTCCGGGACAGCTTAATTCACCCCTCCACTTT.

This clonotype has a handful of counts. CDR3 nucleotide sequence: TGTGCCAGCAGCTCCGTTGCGGGAGGCGCGGGGACCCAGTACTTC. Protein: CASSSVAGGAGTQYF. This chain links TRBV7-2 with TRBJ2-5; 8 bases match TRBD2. This CDR3 comprises 15 residues. Germline CDR1 SGHTA, CDR2 FQGNSA. The junction had 11 bases not matched to a gene; V was cut back by 4 bases and J by 7 bases.

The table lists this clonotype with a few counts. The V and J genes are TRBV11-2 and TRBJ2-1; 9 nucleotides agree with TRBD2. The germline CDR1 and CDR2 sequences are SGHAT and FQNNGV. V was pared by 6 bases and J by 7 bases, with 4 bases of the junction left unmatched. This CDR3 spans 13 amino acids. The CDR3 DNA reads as TGTGCCAGCAGGCTAGCGGGAATAAATGAGCAGTTCTTC. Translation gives CASRLAGINEQFF.

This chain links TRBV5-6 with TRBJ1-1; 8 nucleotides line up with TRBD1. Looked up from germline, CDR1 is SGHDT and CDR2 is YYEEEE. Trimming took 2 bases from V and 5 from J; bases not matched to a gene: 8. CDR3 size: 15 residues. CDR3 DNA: TGTGCCAGCAGCTTTCTCCCAGGGGGCAATACTGAAGCTTTCTTT. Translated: CASSFLPGGNTEAFF.

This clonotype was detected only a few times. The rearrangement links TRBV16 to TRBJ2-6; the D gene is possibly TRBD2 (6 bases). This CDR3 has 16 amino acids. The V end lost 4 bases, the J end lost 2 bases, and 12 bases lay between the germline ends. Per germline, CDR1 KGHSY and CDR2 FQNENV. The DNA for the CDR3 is TGTGCCAGCAGCCCCGGGGCTAGCGCTGGGGCCAACGTCCTGACTTTC. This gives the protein CASSPGASAGANVLTF.

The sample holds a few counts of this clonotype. CDR3 nucleotides: TGTGCCAGCTCACCCGGGACAGTGGAGGAAAAACTGTTTTTT. Translated, it gives CASSPGTVEEKLFF. The genes are TRBV18 and TRBJ1-4, with 7 bases identical to TRBD1. The V gene's germline CDR1 is KGHSH and CDR2 LQKENI. V lost 3 bases to trimming and J lost 8 bases; unmatched junction nucleotides: 6. The CDR3 is 14 amino acids.

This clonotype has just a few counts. Here the CDR3 reads CSARDRSPPRNTEAFF. CDR3 bases: TGCAGTGCTAGAGATCGAAGCCCACCTCGGAACACTGAAGCTTTCTTT. The chain links TRBV20-1 to TRBJ1-1; D is ambiguous. The length of the CDR3 is 16 residues. Trimming cost V 0 bases and J 1 base, with 15 bases left between them. Germline values: CDR1 DFQATT, CDR2 SNEGSKA (reference sequence).

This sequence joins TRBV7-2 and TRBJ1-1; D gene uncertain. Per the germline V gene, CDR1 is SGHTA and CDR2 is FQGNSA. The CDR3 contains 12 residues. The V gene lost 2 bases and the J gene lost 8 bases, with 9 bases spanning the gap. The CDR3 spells CASSLRNREAFF. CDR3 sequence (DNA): TGTGCCAGCAGCTTAAGAAATAGGGAAGCTTTCTTT.

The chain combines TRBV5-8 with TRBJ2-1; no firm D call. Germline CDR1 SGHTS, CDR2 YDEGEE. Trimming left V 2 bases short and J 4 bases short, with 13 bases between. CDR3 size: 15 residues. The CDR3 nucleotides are TGTGCCAGCAGCTTAGACGGGCAGACTTACAATGAGCAGTTCTTC. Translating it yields CASSLDGQTYNEQFF.

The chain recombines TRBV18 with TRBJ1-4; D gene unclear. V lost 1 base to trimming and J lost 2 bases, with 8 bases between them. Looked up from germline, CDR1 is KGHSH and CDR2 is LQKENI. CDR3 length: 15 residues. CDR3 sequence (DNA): TGTGCCAGCTCACCACGAAGGGCGACTAATGAAAAACTGTTTTTT. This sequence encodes CASSPRRATNEKLFF. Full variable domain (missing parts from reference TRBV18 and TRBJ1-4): NAGVMQNPRHLVRRRGQEARLRCSPMKGHSHVYWYRQLPEEGLKFMVYLQKENIIDESGMPKERFSAEFPKEGPSILRIQQVVRGDSAAYFCASSPRRATNEKLFFGSGTQLSVL.

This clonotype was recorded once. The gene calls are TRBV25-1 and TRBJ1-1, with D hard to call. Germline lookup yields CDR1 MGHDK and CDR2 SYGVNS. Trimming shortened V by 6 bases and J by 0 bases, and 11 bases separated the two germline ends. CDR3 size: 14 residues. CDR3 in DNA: TGTGCCAGCAGAGGGTTTGGTATGAACACTGAAGCTTTCTTT. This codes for CASRGFGMNTEAFF.

The CDR3 loop reads CASSHTQGVSDTQYF. CDR3 coding DNA: TGCGCCAGCAGCCACACACAGGGGGTGTCAGATACGCAGTATTTT. V and J are TRBV4-3 and TRBJ2-3, with 8 positions matching TRBD1. The CDR3 spans 15 residues. J was trimmed by 4 bases and V by 3 bases; bases with no gene match: 6. The V gene's germline CDR1 is LGHNA and CDR2 YSLEER.

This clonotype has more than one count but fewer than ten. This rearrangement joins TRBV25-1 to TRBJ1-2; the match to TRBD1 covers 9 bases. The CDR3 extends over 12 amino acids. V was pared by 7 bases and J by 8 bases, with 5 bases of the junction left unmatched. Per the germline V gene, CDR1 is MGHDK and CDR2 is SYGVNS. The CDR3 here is CASKRQGVGYTF. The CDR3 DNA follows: TGTGCCAGCAAAAGACAGGGGGTCGGCTACACCTTC.

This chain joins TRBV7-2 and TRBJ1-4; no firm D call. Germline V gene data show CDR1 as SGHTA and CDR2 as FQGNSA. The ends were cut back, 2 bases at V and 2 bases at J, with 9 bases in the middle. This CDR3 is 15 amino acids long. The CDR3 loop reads CASSLSGQTNEKLFF. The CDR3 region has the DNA TGTGCCAGCAGCTTAAGCGGCCAGACTAATGAAAAACTGTTTTTT. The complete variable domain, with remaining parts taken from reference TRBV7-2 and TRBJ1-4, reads GAGVSQSPSNKVTEKGKDVELRCDPISGHTALYWYRQSLGQGLEFLIYFQGNSAPDKSGLPSDRFSAERTGGSVSTLTIQRTQQEDSAVYLCASSLSGQTNEKLFFGSGTQLSVL.

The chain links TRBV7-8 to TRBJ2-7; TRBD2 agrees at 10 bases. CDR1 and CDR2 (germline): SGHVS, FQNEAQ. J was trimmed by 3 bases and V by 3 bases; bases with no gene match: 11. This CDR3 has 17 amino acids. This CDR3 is CASSLGTGASGSYEQYF. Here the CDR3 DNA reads TGTGCCAGCAGCTTGGGGACGGGGGCTAGCGGGAGCTACGAGCAGTACTTC.

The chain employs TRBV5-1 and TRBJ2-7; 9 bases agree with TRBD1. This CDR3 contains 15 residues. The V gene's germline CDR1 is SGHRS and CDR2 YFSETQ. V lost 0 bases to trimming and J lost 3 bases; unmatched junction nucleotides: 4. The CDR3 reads CASSLAGQGIYEQYF. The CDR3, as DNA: TGCGCCAGCAGCTTGGCCGGACAGGGGATCTACGAGCAGTACTTC.

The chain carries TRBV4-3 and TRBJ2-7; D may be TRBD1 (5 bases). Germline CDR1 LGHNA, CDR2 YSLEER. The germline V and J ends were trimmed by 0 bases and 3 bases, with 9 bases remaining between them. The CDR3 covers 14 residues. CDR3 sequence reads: CASSQERQNYEQYF. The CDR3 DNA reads TGCGCCAGCAGCCAAGAGCGACAGAACTACGAGCAGTACTTC.